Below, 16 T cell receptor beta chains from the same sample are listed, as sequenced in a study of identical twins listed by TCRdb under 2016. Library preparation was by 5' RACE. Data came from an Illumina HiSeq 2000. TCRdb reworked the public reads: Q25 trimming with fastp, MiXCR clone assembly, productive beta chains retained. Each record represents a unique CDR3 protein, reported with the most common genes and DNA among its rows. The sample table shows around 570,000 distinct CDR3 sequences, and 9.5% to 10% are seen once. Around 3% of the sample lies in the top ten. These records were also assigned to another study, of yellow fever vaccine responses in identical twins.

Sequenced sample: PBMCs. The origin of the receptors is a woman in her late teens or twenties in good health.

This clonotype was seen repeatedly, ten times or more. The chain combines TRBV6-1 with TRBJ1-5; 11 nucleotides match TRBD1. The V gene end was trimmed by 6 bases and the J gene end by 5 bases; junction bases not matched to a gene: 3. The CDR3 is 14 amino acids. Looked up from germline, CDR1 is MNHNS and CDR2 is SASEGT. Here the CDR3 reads CASSWGQGDQPQHF. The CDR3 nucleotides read TGTGCCAGCAGCTGGGGACAGGGGGATCAGCCCCAGCATTTT.

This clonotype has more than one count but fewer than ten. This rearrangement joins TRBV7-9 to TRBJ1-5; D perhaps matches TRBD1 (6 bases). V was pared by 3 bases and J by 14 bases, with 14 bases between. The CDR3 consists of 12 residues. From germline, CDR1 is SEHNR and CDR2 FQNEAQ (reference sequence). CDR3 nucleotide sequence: TGTGCCAGCAGCTTTTATGGGGGGCGAGAGCATTTT. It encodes CASSFYGGREHF.

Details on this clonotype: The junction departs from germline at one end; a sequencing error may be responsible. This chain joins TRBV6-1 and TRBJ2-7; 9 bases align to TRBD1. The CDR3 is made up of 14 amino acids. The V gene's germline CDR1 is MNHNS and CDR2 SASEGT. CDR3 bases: TGTGCCAGCAGCCTCGGGACAGGGCCCTACGAGCGGTACTTC. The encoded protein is CASSLGTGPYERYF.

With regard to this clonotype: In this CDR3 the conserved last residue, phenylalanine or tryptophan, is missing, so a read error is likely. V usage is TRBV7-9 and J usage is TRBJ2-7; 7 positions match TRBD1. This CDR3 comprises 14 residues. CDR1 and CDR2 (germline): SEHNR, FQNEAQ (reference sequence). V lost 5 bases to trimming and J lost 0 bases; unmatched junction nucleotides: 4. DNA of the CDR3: TGTGCCAGCAGCCCACGGGACAGCTCCTACGAGCAGTACTAC. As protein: CASSPRDSSYEQYY.

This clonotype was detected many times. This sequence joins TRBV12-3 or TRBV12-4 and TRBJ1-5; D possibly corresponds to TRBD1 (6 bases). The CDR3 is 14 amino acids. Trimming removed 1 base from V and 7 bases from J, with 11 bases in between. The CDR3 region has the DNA TGTGCCAGCAGTTTAGTCCAGGGGACCCAGCCCCAGCATTTT. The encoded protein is CASSLVQGTQPQHF.

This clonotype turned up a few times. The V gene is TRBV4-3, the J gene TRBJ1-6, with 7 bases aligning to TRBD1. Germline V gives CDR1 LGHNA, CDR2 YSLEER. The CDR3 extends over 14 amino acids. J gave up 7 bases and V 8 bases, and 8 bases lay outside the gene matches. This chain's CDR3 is CASGRGTENSPLHF. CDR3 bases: TGCGCCAGCGGTAGAGGGACAGAGAATTCACCCCTCCACTTT.

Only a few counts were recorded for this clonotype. CDR3 nucleotide sequence: TGTGCCAGCAGCCTCAGGACTCAAAAGAACACCGGGGAGCTGTTTTTT. Its protein product is CASSLRTQKNTGELFF. The gene calls are TRBV6-2 or TRBV6-3 and TRBJ2-2; weak D call: TRBD2 (5 bases). This CDR3 has 16 residues. Germline V gene lookup returns CDR1 MNHEY and CDR2 SVGEGT. V lost 6 bases to trimming and J lost 1 base, with 15 bases between them.

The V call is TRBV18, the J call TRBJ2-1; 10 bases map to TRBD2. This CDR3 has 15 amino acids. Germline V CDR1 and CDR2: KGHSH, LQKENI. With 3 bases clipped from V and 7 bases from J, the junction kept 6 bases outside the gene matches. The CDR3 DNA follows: TGTGCCAGCTCACCCGAAGCGGGAGGGCCAAATGAGCAGTTCTTC. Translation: CASSPEAGGPNEQFF.

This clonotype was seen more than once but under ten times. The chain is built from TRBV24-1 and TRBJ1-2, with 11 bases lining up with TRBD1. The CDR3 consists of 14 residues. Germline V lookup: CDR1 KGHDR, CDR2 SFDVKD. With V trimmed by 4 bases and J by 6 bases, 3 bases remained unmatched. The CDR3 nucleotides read TGTGCCACCAGTGACAGGACAGGGGGCGATGGCTACACCTTC. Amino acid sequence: CATSDRTGGDGYTF.

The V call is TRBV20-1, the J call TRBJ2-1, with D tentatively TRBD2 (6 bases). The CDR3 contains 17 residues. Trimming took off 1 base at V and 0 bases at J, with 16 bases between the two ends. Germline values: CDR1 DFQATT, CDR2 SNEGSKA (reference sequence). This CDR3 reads CSARGESSESSYNEQFF. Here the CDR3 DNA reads TGCAGTGCTAGAGGGGAGTCTAGCGAGAGCTCCTACAATGAGCAGTTCTTC.

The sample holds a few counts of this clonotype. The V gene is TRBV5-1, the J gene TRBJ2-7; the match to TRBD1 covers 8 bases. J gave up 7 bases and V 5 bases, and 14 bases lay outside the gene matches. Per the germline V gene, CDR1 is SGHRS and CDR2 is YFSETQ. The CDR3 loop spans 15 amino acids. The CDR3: CASRPPGQAPWEQYF. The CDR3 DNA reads TGCGCCAGCAGGCCGCCGGGACAGGCACCTTGGGAGCAGTACTTC.

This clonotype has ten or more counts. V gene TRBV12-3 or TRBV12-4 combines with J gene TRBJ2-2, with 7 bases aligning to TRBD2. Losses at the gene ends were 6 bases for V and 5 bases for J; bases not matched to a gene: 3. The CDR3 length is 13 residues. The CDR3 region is CASSGGLTGELFF. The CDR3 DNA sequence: TGTGCCAGCAGCGGGGGACTAACCGGGGAGCTGTTTTTT.

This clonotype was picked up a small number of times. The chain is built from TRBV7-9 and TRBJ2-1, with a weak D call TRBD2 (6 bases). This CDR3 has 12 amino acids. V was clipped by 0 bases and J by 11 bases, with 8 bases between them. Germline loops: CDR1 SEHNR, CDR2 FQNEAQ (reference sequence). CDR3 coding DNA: TGTGCCAGCAGCTTAGCGGGGGGAAAGCAGTTCTTC. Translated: CASSLAGGKQFF.

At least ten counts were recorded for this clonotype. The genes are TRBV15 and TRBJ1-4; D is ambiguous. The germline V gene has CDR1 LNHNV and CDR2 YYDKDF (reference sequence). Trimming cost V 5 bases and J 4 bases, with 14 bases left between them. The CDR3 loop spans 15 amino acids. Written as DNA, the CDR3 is TGTGCCACCAGCCTAAAAGGCGGTTTTAATGAAAAACTGTTTTTT. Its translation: CATSLKGGFNEKLFF.

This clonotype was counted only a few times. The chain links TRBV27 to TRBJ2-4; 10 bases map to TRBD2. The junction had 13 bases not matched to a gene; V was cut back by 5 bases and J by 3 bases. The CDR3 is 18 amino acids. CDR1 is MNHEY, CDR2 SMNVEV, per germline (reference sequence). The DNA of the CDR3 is TGTGCCAGCAGTAATCTGGGGCTAGCGGGAGTCCACAAAAACATTCAGTACTTC. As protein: CASSNLGLAGVHKNIQYF.

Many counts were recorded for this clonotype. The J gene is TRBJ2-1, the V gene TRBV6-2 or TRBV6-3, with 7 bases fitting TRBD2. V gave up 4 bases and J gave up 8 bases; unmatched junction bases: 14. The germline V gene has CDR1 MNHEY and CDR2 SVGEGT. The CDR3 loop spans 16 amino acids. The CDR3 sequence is CASSSDRDYRRDEQFF. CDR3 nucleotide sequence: TGTGCCAGCAGTTCAGACCGGGACTACCGACGGGATGAGCAGTTCTTC.